The rows below give T cell receptor beta chains drawn from one sample of a study of T cell responses to AZD1222 COVID-19 vaccine. Libraries were prepared by immunoSEQ multiplex PCR; TCRdb keeps only in-frame clonotypes and omits some of them. The sample comprises around 160,000 clones, approximately 90% of which are singletons, and less than 5.5% rests with the top ten. Sequencing was performed on peripheral blood, taken on day 0 of AZD1222 vaccination. These receptors all come from an adult in good health. Both conserved end residues are part of each CDR3. A D gene is named only where the DNA matches it firmly. A clone size is listed for some rows: how often the clone was seen (once, few, many), or a class if it is expanded.

J | V | size | D | DNA | CDR3
TRBJ2-5 | TRBV9 | . | TRBD2 | TGTGCCAGCAGCGTAGCTCCTAGCGGGGGGGAAGAGACCCAGTACTTC | CASSVAPSGGEETQYF
TRBJ2-7 | TRBV5-1 | . | . | TGCGCCAGCAGCTTTTCTGGGGGGCAGCCTACCTACGAGCAGTACTTC | CASSFSGGQPTYEQYF
TRBJ1-2 | TRBV5-4 | . | TRBD1 | TGTGCCAGCAGCTTGGGGGACAGCTATGGCTACACCTTC | CASSLGDSYGYTF
TRBJ2-2 | TRBV7-2 | . | . | TGTGCCAGCAGCTTCCTTGGTGGGGGCGCGAACACCGGGGAGCTGTTTTTT | CASSFLGGGANTGELFF
TRBJ1-1 | TRBV3-1/TRBV3-2 | . | . | TGTGCCAGCAGCCAAGAGAACAGCGGAGCTTTCTTT | CASSQENSGAFF
TRBJ2-7 | TRBV7-9 | many | . | TGTGCCAGCAGCCCCCGGGGCCCCTACGAGCAGTACTTC | CASSPRGPYEQYF
TRBJ2-2 | TRBV7-2 | . | TRBD1 | TGTGCCAGCAGTTGGGACAGAAACACCGGGGAGCTGTTTTTT | CASSWDRNTGELFF
TRBJ2-7 | TRBV4-1 | . | . | TGCGCCAGCAGCCAAGAGGTGAGGGGGTTAGGGACCTACGAGCAGTACTTC | CASSQEVRGLGTYEQYF
TRBJ2-2 | TRBV7-3 | . | . | TGTGCCAGCAGCCCTGGAACCGTTAACACCGGGGAGCTGTTTTTT | CASSPGTVNTGELFF
TRBJ1-2 | TRBV7-9 | . | . | TGTGCCAGCAGCCCCGGGGCCTGGGGGGGCCGAGGCTACACCTTC | CASSPGAWGGRGYTF
TRBJ2-7 | TRBV6-5 | . | TRBD1 | TGTGCCAGCAGTTCCACCCACAGGGGGGTCTACGAGCAGTACTTC | CASSSTHRGVYEQYF
TRBJ2-1 | TRBV7-8 | once | TRBD2 | TGTGCCAGCAGCAGGCCTAGCGGGGTGTCCCGAGAGCAGTTCTTC | CASSRPSGVSREQFF
TRBJ2-3 | TRBV15 | . | TRBD2 | TGTGCCACCCGACTAGCGGGGACAGATACGCAGTATTTT | CATRLAGTDTQYF
TRBJ1-5 | TRBV7-9 | once | . | TGTGCCAGCAGCTTAGAAGGGGCCCCTCAGCCCCAGCATTTT | CASSLEGAPQPQHF
TRBJ2-3 | TRBV7-9 | . | TRBD2 | TGTGCCAGCAGCCGATACCTCAGGACTAGCGGGGGGACTACGGATACGCAGTATTTT | CASSRYLRTSGGTTDTQYF
TRBJ2-3 | TRBV5-4 | . | . | TGTGCCAGCAGCAAGGGACTTGACACAGATACGCAGTATTTT | CASSKGLDTDTQYF
TRBJ2-1 | TRBV7-9 | once | . | TGTGCCAGCAGCTTAGATGGGCAACAGCAGTTCTTC | CASSLDGQQQFF
TRBJ1-5 | TRBV19 | . | . | TGTGCCAGTAGTATAGATCACAGGGACCGATATAGCAATCAGCCCCAGCATTTT | CASSIDHRDRYSNQPQHF